The T cell receptor (beta chain) described here comes from a study of T cells in Graves' hyperthyroidism and ophthalmopathy. The study's findings and limits: Ophthalmopathy, which appeared later, was predicted by the model a median about 6 months before onset.

The CDR3 is 13 amino acids. Germline CDR1 SGHKS, CDR2 YYEKEE (reference sequence). Stable Graves' hyperthyroidism meant no ophthalmopathy progression within 18 months. RNA transcripts served as the template for amplifying TCR beta CDR3 regions. The primer set for the first-round RT-PCR of the TCR CDR3 was HTBI. MiXCR was run by TCRdb on the multiplex PCR reads, yielding one entry per CDR3 protein. The table lists under 350,000 distinct CDR3 sequences, around 20% of them singletons. This clonotype showed up just a few times. Its antigen is undetermined. Sequencing was done on a sample of blood. This chain joins TRBV5-5 and TRBJ2-5, with unresolved D. TRBJ2-1 matches the DNA end more closely, so the J call is doubtful. The source is a woman aged 50 to 65 with Graves' hyperthyroidism. In DNA form, the CDR3 reads TGTGCCAGCAGCCAATGGGTGCCGGAGACCCAGTTCTTC. Translated, it gives CASSQWVPETQFF.